One TCR beta chain is described in this entry. Its target is unknown. Each CDR3 protein is one row after TCRdb ran MiXCR on the PCR reads. The data show about 510,000 distinct CDR3 sequences, roughly 25% seen once. This entry comes from a study of molecular identifiers for immune sequencing clone quantification. General observations from the study: With a barcode shared among identical TCR molecules, highly expanded clone sizes could be underestimated. More than 97% of effector molecules, versus under 1% of naive-cell molecules, belonged to clones above 20 RNA copies. The study reportedly detected spiked Jurkat TCR RNA from one cell among some 940,000 naive cells.

Trimming pared 3 bases from V and 3 bases from J, leaving 12 bases between. Looked up from germline, CDR1 is DFQATT and CDR2 is SNEGSKA (reference sequence). CDR3 size: 13 residues. J is TRBJ2-7 and V is TRBV20-1; TRBD1 is a possible D gene (5 bases). This TCR derives from a human donor in good health. Some libraries in this study had Jurkat cell RNA spiked in. The specimen was naive CD8+ T cells from blood, with Jurkat cell RNA spiked in. The subset was: FACS-sorted CD8+CD4-CCR7+CD45RA+ naive T cells. As DNA, the CDR3 is TGCAGTGCTAGGACTCTAGGGGACTACGAGCAGTACTTC. It is translated as CSARTLGDYEQYF.